Presented here are 24 T cell receptor beta chains from one specimen sequenced in a study of T cells after somatic rescue of genetic block. Libraries were prepared by immunoSEQ multiplex PCR; TCRdb keeps only in-frame clonotypes and omits some of them. The sample records roughly 71,000 clones, just over 90% being singletons. Material: peripheral blood mononuclear cells (PBMCs). The receptors originated from a man between 25 and 39 years old.

This chain links TRBV11-3 with TRBJ2-1; the match to TRBD2 covers 8 bases. The germline V gene encodes CDR1 SGHNT and CDR2 YENEEA. Germline trimming cut 0 bases from V and 3 bases from J; bases unmatched to any gene: 4. The CDR3 covers 16 residues. The DNA for the CDR3 is TGTGCCAGCAGCTTAGAGGGGACTAGAGACTACAATGAGCAGTTCTTC. Its protein is CASSLEGTRDYNEQFF.

The V and J genes are TRBV13 and TRBJ1-4; TRBD1 aligns across 7 bases. The CDR3 contains 14 residues. Germline CDR1 PRHDT, CDR2 FYEKMQ (reference sequence). Unmatched junction bases numbered 5, after V lost 2 bases and J lost 8 bases. The CDR3 is CASSLQGVREKLFF. The DNA of the CDR3 is TGTGCCAGCAGCTTACAGGGGGTAAGAGAAAAACTGTTTTTT.

This clone was recorded once. The V and J genes are TRBV2 and TRBJ1-1; D uncertain. Trimming took 6 bases from V and 1 from J, leaving 9 bases between them. Germline CDR1 SNHLY, CDR2 FYNNEI. The CDR3 sequence is 13 residues long. The CDR3 nucleotides read TGTGCCAGCAGCGGACGGTGGAACACTGAAGCTTTCTTT. Its translation: CASSGRWNTEAFF.

The genes are TRBV4-3 and TRBJ1-2, with a possible D match to TRBD1 (5 bases). The germline V gene encodes CDR1 LGHNA and CDR2 YSLEER. Trimming took 0 bases from V and 2 from J, leaving 10 bases between them. The CDR3 extends over 15 amino acids. The CDR3 sequence is CASSQDWGVNYGYTF. The CDR3, as DNA: TGCGCCAGCAGCCAAGATTGGGGGGTAAACTATGGCTACACCTTC.

The rearrangement joins TRBV7-9 to TRBJ2-7; TRBD2 aligns across 9 bases. CDR1 and CDR2 from the germline V gene are SEHNR and FQNEAQ (reference sequence). V was pared by 5 bases and J by 1 base, with 6 bases of the junction left unmatched. CDR3 length equals 15 residues. The CDR3 loop is CASSPGTSLSYEQYF. CDR3 DNA sequence: TGTGCCAGCAGCCCCGGGACTAGCCTGTCCTACGAGCAGTACTTC.

The rearrangement links TRBV7-6 to TRBJ2-7; maybe TRBD1 (5 bases). Trimming cost V 5 bases and J 4 bases, with 18 bases left between them. The CDR3 runs to 15 residues. Germline loops: CDR1 SGHVS, CDR2 FNYEAQ. Written as DNA, the CDR3 is TGTGCCAGCAGCCCTGGTTGGGGCCCGGCATACGAGCAGTACTTC. Amino acid sequence: CASSPGWGPAYEQYF.

V is TRBV7-2 and J is TRBJ2-7; D might be TRBD2 (6 bases). CDR3 size: 13 residues. V dropped 4 bases and J dropped 5 bases, with 12 bases sitting between them. Germline CDR1 SGHTA, CDR2 FQGNSA. Here the CDR3 reads CASSSGRGNEQYF. CDR3 sequence (DNA): TGTGCCAGCAGCTCGGGACGGGGGAACGAGCAGTACTTC.

The chain joins TRBV29-1 to TRBJ2-5, with D unclear. Trimming took off 1 base at V and 1 base at J, with 10 bases between the two ends. Germline CDR1 is SQVTM and CDR2 is ANQGSEA. The CDR3 extends over 14 amino acids. The CDR3 loop reads CSVEGGGIQETQYF. CDR3 DNA: TGCAGCGTTGAAGGAGGCGGCATCCAAGAGACCCAGTACTTC. Drawing the rest from reference TRBV29-1 and TRBJ2-5, the complete variable domain is SAVISQKPSRDICQRGTSLTIQCQVDSQVTMMFWYRQQPGQSLTLIATANQGSEATYESGFVIDKFPISRPNLTFSTLTVSNMSPEDSSIYLCSVEGGGIQETQYFGPGTRLLVL.

This rearrangement joins TRBV27 to TRBJ2-1; 9 bases agree with TRBD2. J was trimmed by 0 bases and V by 0 bases; bases with no gene match: 0. The CDR3 contains 16 residues. Germline V CDR1 and CDR2: MNHEY, SMNVEV (reference sequence). CDR3 nucleotides: TGTGCCAGCAGTTTATCTAGCGGGAGCTCCTACAATGAGCAGTTCTTC. Translated, it gives CASSLSSGSSYNEQFF.

The chain is built from TRBV7-2 and TRBJ1-3; D perhaps matches TRBD1 (5 bases). Germline CDR1 is SGHTA and CDR2 is FQGNSA. Trimming took off 0 bases at V and 0 bases at J, with 12 bases between the two ends. The CDR3 loop spans 17 amino acids. Here the CDR3 DNA reads TGTGCCAGCAGCTTAGCACTCGGCAGGGTCTCTGGAAACACCATATATTTT. Translation gives CASSLALGRVSGNTIYF.

In this sample, this clone turned up once. This chain links TRBV18 with TRBJ1-4; 7 bases map to TRBD1. Germline CDR1 and CDR2: KGHSH and LQKENI. This CDR3 spans 15 amino acids. The V and J ends lost 4 bases and 5 bases, in that order; junction bases with no gene match: 7. The CDR3 sequence is CASSLPGQTNEKLFF. CDR3 coding DNA: TGTGCCAGCTCACTTCCGGGACAGACGAATGAAAAACTGTTTTTT.

This chain connects TRBV30 to TRBJ1-1; the D gene is possibly TRBD1 (5 bases). The length of the CDR3 is 13 residues. V lost 8 bases and J 2 bases, leaving 15 bases between the germline ends. The germline gives CDR1 GTSNPN, CDR2 SVGIG (reference sequence). The CDR3 DNA follows: TGTGCCGGGGGGACGCATCCTAACACTGAAGCTTTCTTT. It encodes CAGGTHPNTEAFF.

The V call is TRBV11-2, the J call TRBJ2-1; 7 bases align to TRBD1. CDR1 is SGHAT, CDR2 FQNNGV, per germline. CDR3 length: 16 amino acids. V lost 2 bases to trimming and J lost 3 bases; unmatched junction nucleotides: 7. For the CDR3, the DNA is TGTGCCAGCAGCTTACCTGACAGGGAAATCTACAATGAGCAGTTCTTC. Translation gives CASSLPDREIYNEQFF.

CDR3 bases: TGTGCCAGCAGTTTGTCACAGGGGGCGCGGGTAGCTTTCTTT. Translation: CASSLSQGARVAFF. The chain couples TRBV2 to TRBJ1-1; TRBD1 matches at 9 bases. Germline CDR1 and CDR2: SNHLY and FYNNEI. With V trimmed by 5 bases and J by 10 bases, 11 bases remained unmatched. CDR3 length: 14 amino acids.

The rearrangement links TRBV19 to TRBJ2-7; no clear D gene. The CDR3 consists of 16 residues. Germline loops: CDR1 LNHDA, CDR2 SQIVND (reference sequence). V was pared by 4 bases and J by 2 bases, with 18 bases between. The DNA of the CDR3 is TGTGCCAGTAGTAACCGCCTAAAGGTACGCCCCTACGAGCAGTACTTC. Amino acids: CASSNRLKVRPYEQYF.

The chain joins TRBV10-2 to TRBJ1-5; the D is unclear. Trimming pared 6 bases from V and 6 bases from J, leaving 15 bases between. There are 14 residues in the CDR3. The germline CDR1 and CDR2 sequences are WSHSY and SAAADI. CDR3 in DNA: TGCGCCAGCAGCCCCTCCGGAGGTAGTCAGCCCCAGCATTTT. This encodes CASSPSGGSQPQHF.

The chain carries TRBV10-3 and TRBJ2-1; 8 bases line up with TRBD2. The CDR3 loop spans 14 amino acids. The germline V gene has CDR1 ENHRY and CDR2 SYGVKD. V trimming: 6 bases; J trimming: 1 base; junction bases outside the gene matches: 2. The CDR3, as DNA: TGTGCCATCAGCGGGAGGGGGTCCTACAATGAGCAGTTCTTC. Its protein product is CAISGRGSYNEQFF.

This rearrangement joins TRBV7-6 to TRBJ2-2, with D possibly matching TRBD1 (6 bases). The CDR3 has 13 amino acids. Trimming stripped 7 bases from V and 4 bases from J, with 10 bases between. Per germline, CDR1 SGHVS and CDR2 FNYEAQ. The DNA for the CDR3 is TGTGCCAGCAACCAAGGGGGCACCGGGGAGCTGTTTTTT. This translates into CASNQGGTGELFF.

The V call is TRBV28, the J call TRBJ1-5; the D gene is possibly TRBD1 (6 bases). Germline V gene sequence: CDR1 MDHEN, CDR2 SYDVKM. Trimming cost V 1 base and J 7 bases, with 11 bases left between them. The CDR3 sequence is 14 residues long. The CDR3 sequence: CASSLSGAGQPQHF. CDR3 sequence (DNA): TGTGCCAGCAGTTTATCAGGGGCGGGGCAGCCCCAGCATTTT.

This clone was found once. This rearrangement joins TRBV10-3 to TRBJ2-7; no reliable D call. The V and J ends lost 0 bases and 2 bases respectively, with 5 bases between them. This CDR3 comprises 13 residues. Germline lookup yields CDR1 ENHRY and CDR2 SYGVKD. The CDR3, as DNA: TGTGCCATCAGTGAGTCGGGCCCCTACGAGCAGTACTTC. Protein product: CAISESGPYEQYF.

The chain combines TRBV7-2 with TRBJ2-2; tentatively, D is TRBD1 or TRBD2 (7 bases each). With 7 bases removed from V and 1 base from J, the gap between germline ends came to 16 bases. There are 16 residues in the CDR3. Germline V gene data show CDR1 as SGHTA and CDR2 as FQGNSA. CDR3 loop: CASTSQGRVNTGELFF. CDR3 sequence (DNA): TGTGCCAGCACCTCACAGGGGAGGGTGAACACCGGGGAGCTGTTTTTT. Full variable domain (missing parts from reference TRBV7-2 and TRBJ2-2): GAGVSQSPSNKVTEKGKDVELRCDPISGHTALYWYRQSLGQGLEFLIYFQGNSAPDKSGLPSDRFSAERTGGSVSTLTIQRTQQEDSAVYLCASTSQGRVNTGELFFGEGSRLTVL.

This clone was seen a few times. The sample contains more than one DNA sequence encoding this CDR3. The gene calls are TRBV18 and TRBJ2-7, with D possibly matching TRBD2 (6 bases). Germline V CDR1 and CDR2: KGHSH, LQKENI. This CDR3 comprises 15 residues. The germline V and J ends were trimmed by 3 bases and 4 bases, with 16 bases remaining between them. CDR3 region: CASSPRGRETYEQYF. The CDR3 region has the DNA TGTGCCAGCTCACCCAGAGGACGGGAGACTTACGAGCAGTACTTC.

The chain joins TRBV19 to TRBJ2-3; D remains unclear. Trimming stripped 9 bases from V and 3 bases from J, with 19 bases between. Germline-derived CDR1 and CDR2 are LNHDA and SQIVND (reference sequence). There are 15 residues in the CDR3. The CDR3 nucleotides are TGTGCCAGCTTGGACGGCTCAAGTCCTACAGATACGCAGTATTTT. Translated: CASLDGSSPTDTQYF.

As regards this clone: The conserved phenylalanine or tryptophan normally closing the CDR3 is absent here, so this likely arose from a read error. The chain has TRBV2 and TRBJ2-7; D ambiguous. The germline V gene encodes CDR1 SNHLY and CDR2 FYNNEI. V was shortened by 7 bases and J by 3 bases, with 13 bases between the two germline ends. The CDR3 sequence is 13 residues long. The chain's CDR3 is CASNQDRVYEQYL. The CDR3 region has the DNA TGTGCCAGCAACCAAGATCGGGTCTACGAGCAGTACCTC.